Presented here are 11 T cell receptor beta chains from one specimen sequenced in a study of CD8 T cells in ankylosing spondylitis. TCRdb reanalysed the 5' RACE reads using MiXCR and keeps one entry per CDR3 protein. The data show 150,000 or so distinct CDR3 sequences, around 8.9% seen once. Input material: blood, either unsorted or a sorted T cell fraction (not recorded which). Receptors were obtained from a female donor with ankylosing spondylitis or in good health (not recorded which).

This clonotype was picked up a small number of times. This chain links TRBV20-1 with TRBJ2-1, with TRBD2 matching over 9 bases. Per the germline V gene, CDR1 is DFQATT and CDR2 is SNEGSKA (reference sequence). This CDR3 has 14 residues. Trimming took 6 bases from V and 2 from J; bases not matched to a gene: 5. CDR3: CSALRTSAYNEQFF. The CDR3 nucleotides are TGCAGTGCCCTCCGGACTAGCGCCTACAATGAGCAGTTCTTC.

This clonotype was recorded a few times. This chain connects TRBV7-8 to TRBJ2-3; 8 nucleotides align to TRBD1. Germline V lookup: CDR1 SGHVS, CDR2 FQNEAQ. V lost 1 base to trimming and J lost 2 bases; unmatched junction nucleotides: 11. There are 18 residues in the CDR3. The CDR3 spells CASSLETGGLPYTDTQYF. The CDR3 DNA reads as TGTGCCAGCAGCTTAGAAACAGGGGGTCTCCCTTACACAGATACGCAGTATTTT.

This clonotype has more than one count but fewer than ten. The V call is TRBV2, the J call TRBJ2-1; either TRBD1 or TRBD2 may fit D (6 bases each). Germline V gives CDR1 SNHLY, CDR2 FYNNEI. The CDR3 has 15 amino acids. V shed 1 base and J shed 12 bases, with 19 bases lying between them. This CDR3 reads CASSEGVEGGRSQFF. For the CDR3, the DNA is TGTGCCAGCAGTGAAGGAGTAGAGGGGGGTCGGTCGCAGTTCTTC.

For the CDR3, the DNA is TGTGCCATCAAAGGGACAGGGGACACTGAAGCTTTCTTT. Amino acid sequence: CAIKGTGDTEAFF. V gene TRBV10-3 combines with J gene TRBJ1-1, with TRBD1 identical over 10 bases. Trimming removed 7 bases from V and 3 bases from J; junction bases left unmatched: 2. The length of the CDR3 is 13 residues. Per germline, CDR1 ENHRY and CDR2 SYGVKD.

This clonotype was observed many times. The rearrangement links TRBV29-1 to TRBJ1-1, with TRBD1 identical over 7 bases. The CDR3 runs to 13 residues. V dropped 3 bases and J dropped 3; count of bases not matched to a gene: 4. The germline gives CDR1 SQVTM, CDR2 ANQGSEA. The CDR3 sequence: CSVDTGEDTEAFF. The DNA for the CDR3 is TGCAGCGTTGATACAGGGGAGGACACTGAAGCTTTCTTT.

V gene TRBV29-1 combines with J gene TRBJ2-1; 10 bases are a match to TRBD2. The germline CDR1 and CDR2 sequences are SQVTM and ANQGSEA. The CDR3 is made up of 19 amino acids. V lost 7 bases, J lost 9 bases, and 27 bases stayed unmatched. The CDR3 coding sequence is TGCAGCGCCACGGGAAGCGGGACTAGCGAAACAGTGGGCGGTGTTGAGCAGTTCTTC. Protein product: CSATGSGTSETVGGVEQFF.

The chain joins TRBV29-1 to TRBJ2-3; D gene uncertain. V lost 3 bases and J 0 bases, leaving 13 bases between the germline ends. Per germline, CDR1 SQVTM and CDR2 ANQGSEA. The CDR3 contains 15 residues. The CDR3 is CSVEGPGASTDTQYF. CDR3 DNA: TGCAGCGTTGAGGGTCCGGGCGCTAGCACAGATACGCAGTATTTT.

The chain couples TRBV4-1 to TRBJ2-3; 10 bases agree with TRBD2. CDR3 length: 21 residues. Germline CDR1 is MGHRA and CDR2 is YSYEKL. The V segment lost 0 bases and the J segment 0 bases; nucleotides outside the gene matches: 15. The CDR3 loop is CASSQDGLAGDPSSSTDTQYF. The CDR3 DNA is TGCGCCAGCAGCCAAGATGGGCTAGCGGGAGATCCCTCATCTAGCACAGATACGCAGTATTTT.

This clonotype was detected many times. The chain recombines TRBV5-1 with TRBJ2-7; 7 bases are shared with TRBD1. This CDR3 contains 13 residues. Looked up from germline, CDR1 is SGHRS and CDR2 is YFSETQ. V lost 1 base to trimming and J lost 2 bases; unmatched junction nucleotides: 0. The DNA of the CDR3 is TGCGCCAGCAGCTTGACAGGGGCCTACGAGCAGTACTTC. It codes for CASSLTGAYEQYF. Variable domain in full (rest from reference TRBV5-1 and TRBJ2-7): KAGVTQTPRYLIKTRGQQVTLSCSPISGHRSVSWYQQTPGQGLQFLFEYFSETQRNKGNFPGRFSGRQFSNSRSEMNVSTLELGDSALYLCASSLTGAYEQYFGPGTRLTVT.

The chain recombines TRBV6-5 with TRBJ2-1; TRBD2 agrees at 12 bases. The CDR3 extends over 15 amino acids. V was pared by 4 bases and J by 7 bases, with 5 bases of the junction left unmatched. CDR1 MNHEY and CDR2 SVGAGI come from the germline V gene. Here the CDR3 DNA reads TGTGCCAGCAGTTCCGGACTAGCGGGGTGGAATGAGCAGTTCTTC. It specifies CASSSGLAGWNEQFF.

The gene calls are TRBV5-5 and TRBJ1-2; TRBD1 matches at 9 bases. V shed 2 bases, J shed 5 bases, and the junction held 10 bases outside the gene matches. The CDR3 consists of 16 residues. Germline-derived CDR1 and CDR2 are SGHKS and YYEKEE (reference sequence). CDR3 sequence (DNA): TGTGCCAGCAGCTTCCCCACCGGGACAGGGTCTTATGGCTACACCTTC. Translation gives CASSFPTGTGSYGYTF.